This T cell receptor (beta chain) was identified in a study of T cell responses to AZD1222 COVID-19 vaccine. TCRdb's table, derived via immunoSEQ multiplex PCR, lists solely in-frame clones and lacks some. The sample records tens of thousands of clones, around four fifths being singletons. Study-level points and caveats: Regions 160-218 and 743-854 dominated among vaccine-associated CD4 TCRs spanning spike. Regions left unmutated in variants are reportedly the target of nearly half of spike-specific TCRs.

The CDR3 spans 17 residues. The germline V gene encodes CDR1 MNHEY and CDR2 SMNVEV (reference sequence). Deletions cut 1 base from V and 2 bases from J, with 15 bases between. Comment on this clone: The antigen is unknown.

The gene calls are TRBV27 and TRBJ2-1, with D hard to call. This specimen was peripheral blood, taken on day 0 of AZD1222 vaccination. This TCR derives from an adult in good health. CDR3 residues: CASSLFVPTNTYNEQFF. CDR3 DNA sequence: TGTGCCAGCAGTTTATTTGTACCAACCAATACCTACAATGAGCAGTTCTTC.